This T cell receptor beta chain was sequenced in a study of blood T cell repertoires in COVID-19. Study information: Some COVID-19 samples were acute and others convalescent; all came from the United States, Italy and Spain. Sample material is recorded as cDNA or gDNA derived from T cells, B-cell-depleted T cells, or PBMCs.

The CDR3 has 15 amino acids. The germline V gene encodes CDR1 MDHEN and CDR2 SYDVKM. After removal of 6 bases from V and 5 bases from J, the junction contained 10 bases not matched to a gene. In the original analysis: Reference gene primer amplification gave nucleated cell count estimates. Generated by immunoSEQ multiplex PCR, the TCRdb table keeps only in-frame clones and is missing some. V and J calls and clone size are those listed in that table; D and trimming were worked out from the DNA. The repertoire consists of a few hundred thousand clones, with approximately 82% occurring once and the leading ten covering 1.4%.

The chain combines TRBV28 with TRBJ2-7; 10 positions agree with TRBD2. This sequence originates from a woman in her forties who had recovered from COVID-19. Material: peripheral blood. The CDR3 protein is CASSREGLAGDEQYF. The CDR3 DNA is TGTGCCAGCAGCCGAGAGGGCCTAGCGGGGGACGAGCAGTACTTC.